One and the same sample provided the 14 T cell receptor beta chains below, sequenced in a study of T cells in Graves' hyperthyroidism and ophthalmopathy. Researchers took RNA transcripts and amplified the TCR beta CDR3 regions from them. First-round RT-PCR targeting the TCR CDR3 was performed with the HTBI primer set. TCRdb reprocessed the multiplex PCR reads with MiXCR, giving one entry per CDR3 protein. The sample lists about 840,000 distinct CDR3 sequences; approximately 40% were seen once. The sample consisted of blood. These receptors came from a young man with Graves' hyperthyroidism.

V usage is TRBV29-1 and J usage is TRBJ1-2; D is uncertain. CDR1 is SQVTM and CDR2 is ANQGSEA in the germline V gene. V shed 2 bases and J shed 4 bases, with 8 bases lying between them. The CDR3 sequence is 12 residues long. The chain's CDR3 is CSVELGVYGYTF. The CDR3 region has the DNA TGCAGCGTTGAATTGGGCGTCTATGGCTACACCTTC.

The chain recombines TRBV7-3 with TRBJ2-5; D may be TRBD2 (5 bases). The CDR3 sequence is 15 residues long. Trimming pared 4 bases from V and 1 base from J, leaving 13 bases between. CDR1 is SGHTA and CDR2 is FQGTGA in the germline V gene. CDR3: CASSSGRGIQETQYF. The CDR3 DNA sequence: TGTGCCAGCAGCTCAGGACGGGGAATCCAAGAGACCCAGTACTTC. Full variable domain (remainder filled in from reference TRBV7-3 and TRBJ2-5): GAGVSQTPSNKVTEKGKYVELRCDPISGHTALYWYRQSLGQGPEFLIYFQGTGAADDSGLPNDRFFAVRPEGSVSTLKIQRTERGDSAVYLCASSSGRGIQETQYFGPGTRLLVL.

Many counts were recorded for this clonotype. V is TRBV10-3 and J is TRBJ2-7, with 7 bases lining up with TRBD2. Germline values: CDR1 ENHRY, CDR2 SYGVKD. Unmatched junction bases numbered 6, after V lost 11 bases and J lost 2 bases. This CDR3 has 12 amino acids. CDR3 DNA sequence: TGTGCCTCCAGCGGGGCTACCTACGAGCAGTACTTC. This gives the protein CASSGATYEQYF.

About this clonotype itself: With a much larger clone just one base away, this may be a read error. This chain joins TRBV28 and TRBJ1-1; no reliable D call. V lost 6 bases, J lost 4 bases, and 21 bases lay in between. There are 16 residues in the CDR3. Germline values: CDR1 MDHEN, CDR2 SYDVKM. The CDR3 nucleotides read TGTGCCAGCAGCCCAGCCCCGACAAGGAGGGCCACTGAAGCTTTCTTT. Translating gives CASSPAPTRRATEAFF.

This sequence joins TRBV7-3 and TRBJ2-7; D remains unclear. The germline V gene has CDR1 SGHTA and CDR2 FQGTGA. This CDR3 region has 14 residues. V was clipped by 5 bases and J by 1 base, with 12 bases between them. The CDR3 DNA reads as TGTGCCAGCAGCGTGGAGCCGAAATCCTACGAGCAGTACTTC. Encoded protein: CASSVEPKSYEQYF.

This clonotype has more than one count but fewer than ten. J is TRBJ1-1 and V is TRBV12-3 or TRBV12-4; no firm D call. V lost 10 bases and J 4 bases, leaving 13 bases between the germline ends. This CDR3 is built from 12 residues. The CDR3: CATRHGGTEAFF. The CDR3 bases are TGTGCCACACGGCATGGAGGCACTGAAGCTTTCTTT.

This clonotype turned up a few times. The chain carries TRBV19 and TRBJ2-5; maybe TRBD1 (6 bases). From germline, CDR1 is LNHDA and CDR2 SQIVND (reference sequence). V lost 5 bases to trimming and J lost 0 bases, with 13 bases between them. The CDR3 has 15 amino acids. The CDR3 nucleotides read TGTGCCAGTAGTCTGAATTACAGGGACCAAGAGACCCAGTACTTC. Its translation is CASSLNYRDQETQYF.

The chain combines TRBV10-3 with TRBJ2-7; the match to TRBD2 covers 9 bases. Germline CDR1 and CDR2: ENHRY and SYGVKD. With V trimmed by 3 bases and J by 4 bases, 19 bases remained unmatched. This CDR3 is built from 19 residues. CDR3 in amino acids: CAISDRRLAGEYSPYEQYF. The CDR3, as DNA: TGTGCCATCAGTGATCGCCGGTTAGCGGGAGAATACAGTCCGTACGAGCAGTACTTC.

In this sample, this clonotype turned up a few times. This chain uses TRBV12-3 or TRBV12-4 with TRBJ1-5; D gene unclear. V lost 2 bases and J lost 2, with 10 bases in between. The CDR3 extends over 15 amino acids. The CDR3 region has the DNA TGTGCCAGCAGTTTAAGCAGAACAGGCAATCAGCCCCAGCATTTT. This translates into CASSLSRTGNQPQHF.

The sample holds a few counts of this clonotype. V and J are TRBV20-1 and TRBJ1-5; 7 nucleotides match TRBD1. From germline, CDR1 is DFQATT and CDR2 SNEGSKA (reference sequence). V was pared by 1 base and J by 0 bases, with 9 bases of the junction left unmatched. This CDR3 has 17 amino acids. As DNA, the CDR3 is TGCAGTGCTAGAGCTAGCGGACAGGCAAATAGCAATCAGCCCCAGCATTTT. Its translation is CSARASGQANSNQPQHF.

This clonotype was seen more than once but under ten times. The chain recombines TRBV20-1 with TRBJ1-5, with 7 bases identical to TRBD1. Germline CDR1 DFQATT, CDR2 SNEGSKA (reference sequence). The CDR3 is 15 amino acids. The V and J ends lost 5 bases and 9 bases, in that order; junction bases with no gene match: 16. CDR3 DNA: TGCAGTGCTCTTGTACAGGGGTTCCCGCGGGGGCCCCAGCATTTT. Its protein product is CSALVQGFPRGPQHF.

This clonotype was seen more than once but under ten times. The chain combines TRBV20-1 with TRBJ1-2; 7 bases align to TRBD1. Germline V gene data show CDR1 as DFQATT and CDR2 as SNEGSKA (reference sequence). The CDR3 runs to 12 residues. J gave up 8 bases and V 6 bases, and 9 bases lay outside the gene matches. The chain's CDR3 is CSALGRGAGYTF. CDR3 in DNA: TGCAGTGCCCTCGGCAGGGGGGCGGGCTACACCTTC.

The genes are TRBV6-1 and TRBJ1-3; D remains ambiguous. The ends were cut back, 5 bases at V and 2 bases at J, with 25 bases in the middle. The CDR3 is made up of 19 amino acids. Germline lookup yields CDR1 MNHNS and CDR2 SASEGT. The CDR3 bases are TGTGCCAGCAGTCAACTCCCGGTATACATCTTACGGCCTGGAAACACCATATATTTT. The encoded protein is CASSQLPVYILRPGNTIYF.

This clonotype has only a few counts. The chain joins TRBV4-1 to TRBJ2-7; 11 nucleotides line up with TRBD1. The J segment lost 2 bases and the V segment lost 3 bases, leaving 9 bases of the junction unmatched. Germline V gives CDR1 MGHRA, CDR2 YSYEKL. The CDR3 has 17 residues. The DNA for the CDR3 is TGCGCCAGCAGCCATGGACAGGGGGCGGCTTCTCCCTACGAGCAGTACTTC. Residues: CASSHGQGAASPYEQYF.